A selection of T cell receptor beta chains follows, all from one sample in a study of T cells in Graves' hyperthyroidism and ophthalmopathy. In TCRdb, the multiplex PCR reads were re-called with MiXCR into one record per CDR3 protein. The table has about 590,000 distinct CDR3 sequences, less than 20% seen once. Input material: blood. The receptors originated from a woman aged 25 to 39 with Graves' hyperthyroidism. Both conserved end residues are part of each CDR3.

j_call: TRBJ2-5; v_call: TRBV11-2; cdr3_aa: CASTTGGAKTQYF
j_call: TRBJ2-3; v_call: TRBV14; cdr3_aa: CASSQDVGLGRDTQYF
j_call: TRBJ2-7; v_call: TRBV18; cdr3_aa: CASSPLGGATYEQYF
j_call: TRBJ2-1; v_call: TRBV4-1; cdr3_aa: CASSEDWDEQFF
j_call: TRBJ2-3; v_call: TRBV5-6; cdr3_aa: CASSLAAVTDTQYF
j_call: TRBJ2-1; v_call: TRBV11-2; cdr3_aa: CASSQGLQFNEQFF
j_call: TRBJ2-7; v_call: TRBV20-1; cdr3_aa: CSARLPSGSSYEQYF
j_call: TRBJ1-1; v_call: TRBV2; cdr3_aa: CASSEAEYMNTEAFF
j_call: TRBJ1-1; v_call: TRBV19; cdr3_aa: CASSVLSVGEAFF
j_call: TRBJ1-1; v_call: TRBV18; cdr3_aa: CASSPSAGTNTEAFF
j_call: TRBJ2-5; v_call: TRBV12-3/TRBV12-4; cdr3_aa: CASRSEGVETQYF
j_call: TRBJ2-1; v_call: TRBV30; cdr3_aa: CAWTLAGGLVGNEQFF
j_call: TRBJ2-2; v_call: TRBV7-9; cdr3_aa: CASSSGTGSGELFF
j_call: TRBJ2-1; v_call: TRBV12-3/TRBV12-4; cdr3_aa: CASTGTSGRVYNEQFF
j_call: TRBJ2-5; v_call: TRBV5-1; cdr3_aa: CASSGGRPQETQYF
j_call: TRBJ2-3; v_call: TRBV6-1; cdr3_aa: CASSSTSGSGDTQYF
j_call: TRBJ2-7; v_call: TRBV7-2; cdr3_aa: CASCRDRSYEQYF
j_call: TRBJ1-1; v_call: TRBV29-1; cdr3_aa: CSVQTDPNTEAFF
j_call: TRBJ1-2; v_call: TRBV4-1; cdr3_aa: CASSHEDRSGYTF
j_call: TRBJ1-4; v_call: TRBV5-5; cdr3_aa: CASSATGVGEKLFF
j_call: TRBJ2-1; v_call: TRBV6-2/TRBV6-3; cdr3_aa: CASSLLAGNYNEQFF
j_call: TRBJ1-1; v_call: TRBV6-5; cdr3_aa: CASSYPGGSEAFF
j_call: TRBJ2-7; v_call: TRBV4-3; cdr3_aa: CASSHAVSGSYEQYF
j_call: TRBJ1-2; v_call: TRBV28; cdr3_aa: CASSSNRVGYTF
j_call: TRBJ2-3; v_call: TRBV12-3/TRBV12-4; cdr3_aa: CASSFSGRGADTQYF
j_call: TRBJ2-7; v_call: TRBV7-2; cdr3_aa: CASSLRQGGVEQYF
j_call: TRBJ2-7; v_call: TRBV28; cdr3_aa: CASSQGSAGWDYEQYF
j_call: TRBJ1-5; v_call: TRBV28; cdr3_aa: CASSIYGTYSNQPQHF
j_call: TRBJ2-7; v_call: TRBV28; cdr3_aa: CASSQGLVYEQYF
j_call: TRBJ2-2; v_call: TRBV25-1; cdr3_aa: CASSEYKTNHKSNTGELFF
j_call: TRBJ1-2; v_call: TRBV3-1; cdr3_aa: CASSQMAQANYGYTF
j_call: TRBJ2-7; v_call: TRBV18; cdr3_aa: CASSPLSGDEQYF
j_call: TRBJ2-2; v_call: TRBV20-1; cdr3_aa: CSADDRRPNTGELFF
j_call: TRBJ2-1; v_call: TRBV11-2; cdr3_aa: CASSSAPAGVGNEQFF
j_call: TRBJ2-5; v_call: TRBV30; cdr3_aa: CAWDRQGQETQYF
j_call: TRBJ1-5; v_call: TRBV28; cdr3_aa: CASTRGGGYQPQHF
j_call: TRBJ2-3; v_call: TRBV7-2; cdr3_aa: CASSNGLAADTQYF
j_call: TRBJ1-2; v_call: TRBV2; cdr3_aa: CASKGSNYGYTF
j_call: TRBJ2-7; v_call: TRBV7-8; cdr3_aa: CASSLVTGFLYEQYF
j_call: TRBJ2-2; v_call: TRBV4-1; cdr3_aa: CASSQDPVSTGELFF
j_call: TRBJ2-6; v_call: TRBV6-1; cdr3_aa: CASRKTGGDTAGANVLTF
j_call: TRBJ2-1; v_call: TRBV7-8; cdr3_aa: CASSSLYSGSSYNEQFF
j_call: TRBJ2-7; v_call: TRBV7-2; cdr3_aa: CASSLGGRQSYEQYF
j_call: TRBJ2-1; v_call: TRBV10-3; cdr3_aa: CAISEGAGVNEQFF
j_call: TRBJ2-3; v_call: TRBV5-1; cdr3_aa: CASSRDRGVDTQYF
j_call: TRBJ2-3; v_call: TRBV28; cdr3_aa: CASSFFPGKRSTDTQYF
j_call: TRBJ2-3; v_call: TRBV14; cdr3_aa: CASSPRPGTTLVDTQYF
j_call: TRBJ2-3; v_call: TRBV6-1; cdr3_aa: CASSDLAGGSDTQYF
j_call: TRBJ1-2; v_call: TRBV30; cdr3_aa: CAWSRGVDDGYTF
j_call: TRBJ1-1; v_call: TRBV12-3/TRBV12-4; cdr3_aa: CASSLARGLEAFF
j_call: TRBJ2-1; v_call: TRBV6-2/TRBV6-3; cdr3_aa: CASSNGTSAHEQFF
j_call: TRBJ1-2; v_call: TRBV3-1; cdr3_aa: CASSREGAGRGYTF
j_call: TRBJ2-4; v_call: TRBV24-1; cdr3_aa: CATPFCLAGGRAKNIQYF
j_call: TRBJ2-3; v_call: TRBV7-3; cdr3_aa: CASSFLGGRSDTQYF
j_call: TRBJ1-5; v_call: TRBV20-1; cdr3_aa: CSADRGPGGPQHF
j_call: TRBJ1-2; v_call: TRBV28; cdr3_aa: CASSLTNNYGYTF
j_call: TRBJ2-3; v_call: TRBV5-1; cdr3_aa: CASSLYGSGNTDTQYF